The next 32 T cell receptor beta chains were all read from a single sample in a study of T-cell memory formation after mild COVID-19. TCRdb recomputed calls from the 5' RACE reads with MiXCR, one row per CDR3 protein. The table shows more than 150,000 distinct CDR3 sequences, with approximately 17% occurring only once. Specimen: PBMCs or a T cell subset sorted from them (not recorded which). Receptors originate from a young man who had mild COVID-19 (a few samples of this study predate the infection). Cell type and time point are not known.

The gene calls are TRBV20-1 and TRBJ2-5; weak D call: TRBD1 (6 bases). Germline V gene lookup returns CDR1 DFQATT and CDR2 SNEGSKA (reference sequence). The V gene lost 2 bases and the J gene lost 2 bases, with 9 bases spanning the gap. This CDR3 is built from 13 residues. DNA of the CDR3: TGCAGTGCTAGACCGGGACAACAAGAGACCCAGTACTTC. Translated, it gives CSARPGQQETQYF.

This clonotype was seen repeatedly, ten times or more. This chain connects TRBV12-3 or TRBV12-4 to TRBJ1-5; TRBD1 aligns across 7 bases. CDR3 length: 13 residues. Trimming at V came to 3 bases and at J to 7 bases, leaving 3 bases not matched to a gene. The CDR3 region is CASSLAGGQPQHF. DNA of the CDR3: TGTGCCAGCAGTTTGGCAGGGGGGCAGCCCCAGCATTTT.

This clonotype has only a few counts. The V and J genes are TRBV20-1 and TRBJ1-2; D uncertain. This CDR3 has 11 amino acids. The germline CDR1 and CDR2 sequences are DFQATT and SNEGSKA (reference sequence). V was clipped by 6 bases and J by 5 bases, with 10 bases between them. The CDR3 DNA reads TGCAGTGCCTTGAGCGAGTATGGCTACACCTTC. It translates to CSALSEYGYTF.

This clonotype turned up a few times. This CDR3 is CASSQDVGFRLYF. The DNA of the CDR3 is TGTGCCAGCAGCCAAGATGTCGGGTTTCGGCTATATTTT. The rearrangement links TRBV14 to TRBJ1-3, with D unclear. V was clipped by 0 bases and J by 14 bases, with 14 bases between them. The CDR3 is 13 amino acids. Germline assignment: CDR1 SGHDN and CDR2 FVKESK. Full variable domain (remainder filled in from reference TRBV14 and TRBJ1-3): EAGVTQFPSHSVIEKGQTVTLRCDPISGHDNLYWYRRVMGKEIKFLLHFVKESKQDESGMPNNRFLAERTGGTYSTLKVQPAELEDSGVYFCASSQDVGFRLYFGEGSWLTVV.

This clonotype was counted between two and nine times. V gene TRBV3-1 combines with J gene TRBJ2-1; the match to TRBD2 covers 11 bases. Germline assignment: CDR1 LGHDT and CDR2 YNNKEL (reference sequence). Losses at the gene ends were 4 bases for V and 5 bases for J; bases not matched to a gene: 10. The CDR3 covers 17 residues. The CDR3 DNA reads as TGTGCCAGCAGCCGCAGGTTGACTAGCGGGGATAACAATGAGCAGTTCTTC. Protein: CASSRRLTSGDNNEQFF.

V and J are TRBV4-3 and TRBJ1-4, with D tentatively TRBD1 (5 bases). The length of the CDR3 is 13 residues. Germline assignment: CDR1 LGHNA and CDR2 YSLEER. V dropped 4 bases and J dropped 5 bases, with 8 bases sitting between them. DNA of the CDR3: TGCGCCAGCAGCCCCCAGGGAAATGAAAAACTGTTTTTT. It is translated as CASSPQGNEKLFF.

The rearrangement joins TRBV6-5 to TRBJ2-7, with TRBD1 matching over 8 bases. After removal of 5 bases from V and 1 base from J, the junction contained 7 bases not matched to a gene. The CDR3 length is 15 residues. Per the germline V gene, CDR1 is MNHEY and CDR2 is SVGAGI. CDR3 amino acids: CASSNTGGQSYEQYF. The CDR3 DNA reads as TGTGCCAGCAGTAACACAGGGGGACAATCCTACGAGCAGTACTTC.

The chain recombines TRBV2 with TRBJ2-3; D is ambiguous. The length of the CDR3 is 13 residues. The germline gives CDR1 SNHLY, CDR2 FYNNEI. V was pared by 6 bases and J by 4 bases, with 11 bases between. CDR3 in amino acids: CASRAHGSDTQYF. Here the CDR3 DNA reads TGTGCCAGCAGGGCACATGGGTCAGATACGCAGTATTTT.

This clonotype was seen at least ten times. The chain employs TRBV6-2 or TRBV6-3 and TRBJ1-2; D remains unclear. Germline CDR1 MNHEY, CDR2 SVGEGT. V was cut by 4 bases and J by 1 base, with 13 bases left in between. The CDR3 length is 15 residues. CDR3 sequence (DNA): TGTGCCAGCAGTTCCGGGTCGTACGTTAACTATGGCTACACCTTC. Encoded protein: CASSSGSYVNYGYTF.

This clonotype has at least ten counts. This CDR3 reads CASSSDRDSEAFF. DNA for the CDR3: TGTGCCAGCAGCTCTGACCGGGACAGTGAAGCTTTCTTT. V is TRBV7-3 and J is TRBJ1-1; 7 bases are shared with TRBD1. Trimming at V came to 4 bases and at J to 7 bases, leaving 6 bases not matched to a gene. Germline CDR1 and CDR2: SGHTA and FQGTGA. The CDR3 runs to 13 residues.

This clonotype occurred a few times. CDR3 sequence: CASRSYNEQFF. The CDR3 DNA sequence: TGTGCCAGTCGCTCCTACAATGAGCAGTTCTTC. This sequence joins TRBV2 and TRBJ2-1; D ambiguous. The germline V gene has CDR1 SNHLY and CDR2 FYNNEI. V was clipped by 9 bases and J by 0 bases, with 3 bases between them. CDR3 length: 11 amino acids.

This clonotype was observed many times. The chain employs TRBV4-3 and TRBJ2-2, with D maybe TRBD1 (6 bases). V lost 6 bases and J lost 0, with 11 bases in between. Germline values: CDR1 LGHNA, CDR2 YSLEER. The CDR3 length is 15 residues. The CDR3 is CASRPDSSNTGELFF. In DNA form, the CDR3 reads TGCGCCAGCAGGCCGGACAGTTCGAACACCGGGGAGCTGTTTTTT.

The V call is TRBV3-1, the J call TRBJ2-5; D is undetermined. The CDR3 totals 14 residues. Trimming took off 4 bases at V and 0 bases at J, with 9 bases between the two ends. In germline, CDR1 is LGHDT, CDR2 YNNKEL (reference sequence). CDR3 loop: CASSRLEDQETQYF. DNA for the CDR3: TGTGCCAGCAGCCGCCTCGAGGACCAAGAGACCCAGTACTTC.

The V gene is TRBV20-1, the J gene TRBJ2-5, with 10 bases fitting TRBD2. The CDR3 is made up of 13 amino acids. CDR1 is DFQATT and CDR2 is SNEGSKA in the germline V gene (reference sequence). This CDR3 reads CRPSGGDQETQYF. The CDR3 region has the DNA TGCAGGCCTAGCGGGGGCGACCAAGAGACCCAGTACTTC.

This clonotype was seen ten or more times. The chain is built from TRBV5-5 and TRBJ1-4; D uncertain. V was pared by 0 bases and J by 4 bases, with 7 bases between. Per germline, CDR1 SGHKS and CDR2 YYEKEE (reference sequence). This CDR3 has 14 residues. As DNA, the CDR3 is TGTGCCAGCAGCTTGGAGGCTGTTAATGAAAAACTGTTTTTT. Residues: CASSLEAVNEKLFF.

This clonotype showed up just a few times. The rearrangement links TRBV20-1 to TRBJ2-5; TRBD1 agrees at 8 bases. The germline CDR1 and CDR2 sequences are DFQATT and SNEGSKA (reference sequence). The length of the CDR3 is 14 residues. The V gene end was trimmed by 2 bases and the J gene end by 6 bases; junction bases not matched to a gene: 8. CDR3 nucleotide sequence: TGCAGTGCTAGAAGGGGGACAGGAGGACAGACCCAGTACTTC. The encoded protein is CSARRGTGGQTQYF.

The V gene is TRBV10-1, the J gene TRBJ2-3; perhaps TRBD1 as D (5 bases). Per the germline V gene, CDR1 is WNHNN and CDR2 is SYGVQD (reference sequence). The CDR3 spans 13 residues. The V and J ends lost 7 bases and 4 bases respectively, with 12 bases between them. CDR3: CASKKGLADTQYF. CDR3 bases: TGCGCCAGCAAGAAGGGGCTGGCAGATACGCAGTATTTT.

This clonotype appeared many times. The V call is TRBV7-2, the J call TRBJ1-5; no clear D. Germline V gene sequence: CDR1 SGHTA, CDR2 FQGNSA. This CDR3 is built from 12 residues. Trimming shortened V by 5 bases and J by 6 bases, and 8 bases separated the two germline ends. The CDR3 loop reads CASSAYGQPQHF. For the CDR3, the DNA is TGTGCCAGCAGCGCGTATGGTCAGCCCCAGCATTTT. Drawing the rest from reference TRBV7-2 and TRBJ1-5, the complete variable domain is GAGVSQSPSNKVTEKGKDVELRCDPISGHTALYWYRQSLGQGLEFLIYFQGNSAPDKSGLPSDRFSAERTGGSVSTLTIQRTQQEDSAVYLCASSAYGQPQHFGDGTRLSIL.

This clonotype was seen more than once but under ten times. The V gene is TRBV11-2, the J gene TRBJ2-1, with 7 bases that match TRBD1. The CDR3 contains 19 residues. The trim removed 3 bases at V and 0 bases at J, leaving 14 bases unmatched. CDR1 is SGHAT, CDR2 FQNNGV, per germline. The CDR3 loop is CASSLRTVAGGSSYNEQFF. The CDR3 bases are TGTGCCAGCAGCTTGAGGACGGTGGCAGGGGGAAGCTCCTACAATGAGCAGTTCTTC.

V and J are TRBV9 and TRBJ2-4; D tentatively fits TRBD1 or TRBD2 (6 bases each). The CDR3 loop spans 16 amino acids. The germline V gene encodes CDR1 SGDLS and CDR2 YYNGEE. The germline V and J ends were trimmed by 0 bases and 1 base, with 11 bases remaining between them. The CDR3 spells CASSVVPGAAKNIQYF. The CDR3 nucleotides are TGTGCCAGCAGCGTAGTTCCGGGGGCGGCCAAAAACATTCAGTACTTC.

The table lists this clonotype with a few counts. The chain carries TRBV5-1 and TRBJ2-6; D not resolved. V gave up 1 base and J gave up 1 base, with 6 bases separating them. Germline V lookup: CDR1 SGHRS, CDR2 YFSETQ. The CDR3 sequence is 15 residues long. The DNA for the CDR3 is TGCGCCAGCAGCTTGTCGGTGTCTGGGGCCAACGTCCTGACTTTC. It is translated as CASSLSVSGANVLTF.

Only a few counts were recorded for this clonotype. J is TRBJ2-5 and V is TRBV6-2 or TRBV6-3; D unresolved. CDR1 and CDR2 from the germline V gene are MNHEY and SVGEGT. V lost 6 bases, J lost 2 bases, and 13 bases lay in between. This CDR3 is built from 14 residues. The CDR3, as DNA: TGTGCCAGCAGACACCGGACGTATCAAGAGACCCAGTACTTC. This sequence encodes CASRHRTYQETQYF.

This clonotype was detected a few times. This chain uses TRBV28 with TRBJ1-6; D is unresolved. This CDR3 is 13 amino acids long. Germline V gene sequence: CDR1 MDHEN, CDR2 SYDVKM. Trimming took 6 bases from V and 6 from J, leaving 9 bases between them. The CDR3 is CASSPSPNSPLHF. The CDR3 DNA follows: TGTGCCAGCAGCCCTTCACCTAATTCACCCCTCCACTTT. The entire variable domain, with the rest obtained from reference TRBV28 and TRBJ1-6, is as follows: DVKVTQSSRYLVKRTGEKVFLECVQDMDHENMFWYRQDPGLGLRLIYFSYDVKMKEKGDIPEGYSVSREKKERFSLILESASTNQTSMYLCASSPSPNSPLHFGNGTRLTVT.

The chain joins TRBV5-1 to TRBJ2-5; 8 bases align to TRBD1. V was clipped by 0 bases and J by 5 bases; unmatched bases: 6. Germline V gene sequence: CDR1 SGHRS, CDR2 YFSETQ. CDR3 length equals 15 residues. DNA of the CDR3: TGCGCCAGCAGCTTGGCCCAGGGGGCCTCCGAGACCCAGTACTTC. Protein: CASSLAQGASETQYF.

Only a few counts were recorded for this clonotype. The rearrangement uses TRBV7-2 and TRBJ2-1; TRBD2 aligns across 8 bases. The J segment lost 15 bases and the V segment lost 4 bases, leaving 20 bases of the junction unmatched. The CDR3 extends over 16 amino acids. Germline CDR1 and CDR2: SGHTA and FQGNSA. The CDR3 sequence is CASSSRPGAGGSRLFF. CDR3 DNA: TGTGCCAGCAGCTCCCGACCGGGGGCGGGGGGCTCCCGTCTGTTCTTC.

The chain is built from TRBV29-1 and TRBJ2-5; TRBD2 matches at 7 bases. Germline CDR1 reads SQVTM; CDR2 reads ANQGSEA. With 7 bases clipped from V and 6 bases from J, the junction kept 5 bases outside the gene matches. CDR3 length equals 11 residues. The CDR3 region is CSAWGGQTQYF. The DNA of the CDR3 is TGCAGCGCCTGGGGGGGACAGACCCAGTACTTC.

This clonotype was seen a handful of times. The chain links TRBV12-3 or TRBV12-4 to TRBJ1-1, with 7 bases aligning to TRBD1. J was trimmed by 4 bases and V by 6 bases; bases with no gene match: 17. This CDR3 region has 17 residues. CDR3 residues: CASSPHGQARWSTEAFF. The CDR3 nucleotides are TGTGCCAGCAGCCCACATGGACAGGCGCGGTGGAGCACTGAAGCTTTCTTT.

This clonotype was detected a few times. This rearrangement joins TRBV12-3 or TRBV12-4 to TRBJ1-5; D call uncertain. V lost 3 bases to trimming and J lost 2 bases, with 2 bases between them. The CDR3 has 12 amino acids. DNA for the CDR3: TGTGCCAGCAGTTTCCGCAATCAGCCCCAGCATTTT. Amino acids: CASSFRNQPQHF.

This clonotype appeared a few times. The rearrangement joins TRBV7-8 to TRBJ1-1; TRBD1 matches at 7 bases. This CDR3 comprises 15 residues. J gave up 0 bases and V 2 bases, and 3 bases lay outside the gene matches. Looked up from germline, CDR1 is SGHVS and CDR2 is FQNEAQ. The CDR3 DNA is TGTGCCAGCAGCTTAAGGGGGCTAATGAACACTGAAGCTTTCTTT. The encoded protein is CASSLRGLMNTEAFF.

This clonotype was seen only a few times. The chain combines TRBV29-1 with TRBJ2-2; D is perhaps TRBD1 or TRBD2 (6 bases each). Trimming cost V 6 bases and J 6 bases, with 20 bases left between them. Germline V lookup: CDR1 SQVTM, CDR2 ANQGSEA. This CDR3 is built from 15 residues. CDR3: CSVKTTGASAGELFF. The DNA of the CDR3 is TGCAGCGTCAAAACGACGGGGGCAAGTGCCGGGGAGCTGTTTTTT.

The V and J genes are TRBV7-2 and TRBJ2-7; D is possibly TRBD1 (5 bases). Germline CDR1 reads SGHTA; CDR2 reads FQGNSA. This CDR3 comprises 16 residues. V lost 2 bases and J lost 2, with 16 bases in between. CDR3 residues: CASSLRMTEPTYEQYF. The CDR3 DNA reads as TGTGCCAGCAGCTTACGGATGACAGAACCGACCTACGAGCAGTACTTC.

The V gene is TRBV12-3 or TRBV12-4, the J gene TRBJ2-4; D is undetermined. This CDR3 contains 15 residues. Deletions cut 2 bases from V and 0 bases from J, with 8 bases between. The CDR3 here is CASSLRVLAKNIQYF. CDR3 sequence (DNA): TGTGCCAGCAGTTTACGGGTTTTAGCCAAAAACATTCAGTACTTC.